These T cell receptor beta chains were read from a single sample in a study of blood T cell repertoires in COVID-19. The data were produced by immunoSEQ multiplex PCR, yet TCRdb's version contains in-frame clones alone and is incomplete. The sample lists roughly 200,000 clones, nearly 90% occurring once. Sequences were obtained from peripheral blood. These receptors were obtained from a man between 60 and 75 years old with active or convalescent COVID-19. The CDR3 runs from the conserved cysteine through the conserved F or W. The D gene is left open where the match is weak. A clone size is listed for some rows: how often the clone was seen (once, few, many), or a class if it is expanded.

d_call	clone_size	v_call	j_call	cdr3_aa	cdr3_nt
-	-	TRBV6-6	TRBJ2-3	CASSPRDTQYF	TGTGCCAGCAGCCCGCGTGATACGCAGTATTTT
-	once	TRBV3-1/TRBV3-2	TRBJ1-2	CASSQRASPWGYTF	TGTGCCAGCAGCCAGAGGGCCTCCCCGTGGGGCTACACCTTC
-	once	TRBV2	TRBJ2-2	CASRAGAKGELFF	TGTGCCAGCAGGGCGGGGGCAAAAGGGGAGCTGTTTTTT
-	-	TRBV2	TRBJ1-1	CASNGGRVGPEAFF	TGTGCCAGCAATGGGGGCAGGGTAGGGCCTGAAGCTTTCTTT
-	-	TRBV9	TRBJ2-3	CASSVVQAGDTQYF	TGTGCCAGCAGCGTAGTACAGGCCGGGGATACGCAGTATTTT
TRBD2	-	TRBV27	TRBJ2-3	CASSLKGPSGGNADTQYF	TGTGCCAGCAGTTTAAAGGGGCCTAGCGGGGGTAACGCAGATACGCAGTATTTT
TRBD1	-	TRBV19	TRBJ2-5	CASSTSTGSETQYF	TGTGCCAGTTCCACCTCGACAGGGTCAGAGACCCAGTACTTC
-	-	TRBV20-1	TRBJ1-1	CSARDRREAFF	TGCAGTGCTAGAGATAGGCGGGAAGCTTTCTTT
TRBD1	-	TRBV7-8	TRBJ2-1	CASSLGQGQVFDEQFF	TGTGCCAGCAGCTTAGGACAGGGTCAAGTCTTCGATGAGCAGTTCTTC
TRBD1	-	TRBV6-6	TRBJ1-2	CASSRGRQGAGYGYTF	TGTGCCAGCAGTCGAGGGCGACAGGGGGCGGGCTATGGCTACACCTTC
TRBD1	-	TRBV6-1	TRBJ1-6	CASSEGTGGSPLHF	TGTGCCAGCAGTGAAGGGACAGGGGGCTCACCCCTCCACTTT
TRBD1	-	TRBV7-3	TRBJ2-1	CASSPWTGGEQFF	TGTGCCAGCAGCCCCTGGACAGGCGGGGAGCAGTTCTTC
-	-	TRBV7-8	TRBJ1-1	CASSPRAGEAFF	TGTGCCAGCAGCCCAAGGGCAGGGGAAGCTTTCTTT
-	once	TRBV5-1	TRBJ1-2	CASSPEGGTYGYTF	TGCGCCAGCAGCCCGGAGGGGGGGACCTATGGCTACACCTTC
-	-	TRBV19	TRBJ2-1	CASSAGQPNEQFF	TGTGCCAGTAGTGCTGGACAGCCTAATGAGCAGTTCTTC
-	-	TRBV5-1	TRBJ2-5	CASSLDGYGSRETQYF	TGCGCCAGCAGCTTGGACGGGTACGGGTCCAGAGAGACCCAGTACTTC
-	once	TRBV5-1	TRBJ1-3	CASSLSAGISGNTIYF	TGCGCCAGCAGCTTGAGTGCGGGGATATCTGGAAACACCATATATTTT
-	-	TRBV11-2	TRBJ1-3	CASSLLRLSSGNTIYF	TGTGCCAGCAGCTTGTTGCGGTTATCCTCTGGAAACACCATATATTTT
TRBD1	few	TRBV7-2	TRBJ1-5	CASSLGTGYQPQHF	TGTGCCAGCAGCTTGGGGACAGGCTATCAGCCCCAGCATTTT
TRBD2	once	TRBV7-6	TRBJ2-1	CASSQPGGYNEQFF	TGTGCCAGCAGCCAACCGGGGGGTTACAATGAGCAGTTCTTC
-	once	TRBV9	TRBJ2-3	CASSSSSTDTQYF	TGTGCCAGCAGCTCCTCTAGCACAGATACGCAGTATTTT
TRBD2	-	TRBV7-9	TRBJ2-1	CASSSVAGGRPEQFF	TGTGCCAGCAGCTCGGTAGCGGGGGGGCGACCTGAGCAGTTCTTC
-	few	TRBV6-5	TRBJ1-6	CASSSGGMGNSPLHF	TGTGCCAGCAGCTCCGGGGGTATGGGCAATTCACCCCTCCACTTT
-	-	TRBV2	TRBJ2-1	CASHRGSEQFF	TGTGCCAGCCATAGGGGTAGCGAGCAGTTCTTC
-	-	TRBV9	TRBJ2-7	CASSVGTGMVYEQYF	TGTGCCAGCAGCGTAGGTACGGGTATGGTCTACGAGCAGTACTTC
-	-	TRBV24-1	TRBJ1-4	CATSEDTGRSNEKLFF	TGTGCCACCAGTGAGGACACAGGGCGGTCTAATGAAAAACTGTTTTTT
TRBD1	-	TRBV5-1	TRBJ1-5	CASSLGTGISNQPQHF	TGCGCCAGCAGCCTGGGGACAGGGATTTCCAATCAGCCCCAGCATTTT
-	-	TRBV19	TRBJ1-1	CASSREGGYTEAFF	TGTGCCAGTAGTAGAGAGGGGGGGTACACTGAAGCTTTCTTT
-	-	TRBV5-6	TRBJ1-2	CASSPLRSGGRGYTF	TGTGCCAGCAGCCCCCTTAGATCGGGGGGGCGCGGCTACACCTTC
TRBD1	-	TRBV28	TRBJ1-5	CASSFGTGHNQPQHF	TGTGCCAGCAGTTTTGGGACAGGGCACAATCAGCCCCAGCATTTT
TRBD2	-	TRBV5-1	TRBJ2-1	CASSNRTSVLEQFF	TGCGCCAGCAGCAACCGGACTAGCGTACTCGAGCAGTTCTTC
-	once	TRBV3-1/TRBV3-2	TRBJ2-2	CASSQGGTNTGELFF	TGTGCCAGCAGCCAAGGCGGAACGAACACCGGGGAGCTGTTTTTT
TRBD1	-	TRBV5-6	TRBJ2-7	CASSRTGEQYF	TGTGCCAGCAGCCGGACAGGCGAGCAGTACTTC
-	-	TRBV7-2	TRBJ2-5	CASSFQAGEGETQYF	TGTGCCAGCAGCTTCCAGGCAGGTGAAGGAGAGACCCAGTACTTC
TRBD1	-	TRBV25-1	TRBJ2-7	CASSDPRQGSDYEQYF	TGTGCCAGCAGTGATCCTCGACAGGGTTCGGACTACGAGCAGTACTTC
-	once	TRBV11-2	TRBJ2-5	CASSSRETQYF	TGTGCCAGCAGCTCCCGGGAGACCCAGTACTTC
TRBD1	-	TRBV7-3	TRBJ1-2	CARKSTGWDTF	TGTGCCAGGAAATCGACAGGGTGGGATACCTTC
TRBD1	-	TRBV2	TRBJ1-5	CASSQTGSNQPQHF	TGTGCCAGCAGCCAGACAGGGAGCAATCAGCCCCAGCATTTT
-	-	TRBV12-3/TRBV12-4	TRBJ1-2	CASHQWRRGGYTF	TGTGCCAGCCATCAATGGAGAAGGGGTGGCTACACCTTC
-	-	TRBV29-1	TRBJ2-7	CSALLQLGHEQYF	TGCAGCGCCCTGTTACAACTAGGGCACGAGCAGTACTTC
-	once	TRBV9	TRBJ2-1	CASSVGFRDNEQFF	TGTGCCAGCAGCGTAGGATTCAGGGACAATGAGCAGTTCTTC
-	once	TRBV30	TRBJ1-4	CAWSMGDNEKLFF	TGTGCCTGGAGTATGGGAGATAATGAAAAACTGTTTTTT
-	-	TRBV4-1	TRBJ1-1	CASSHHPGRGATEAFF	TGCGCCAGCAGCCACCATCCGGGGAGGGGTGCCACTGAAGCTTTCTTT
TRBD2	-	TRBV6-5	TRBJ2-1	CASMARGAPNNEQFF	TGTGCCAGCATGGCGCGGGGGGCGCCCAACAATGAGCAGTTCTTC
-	-	TRBV10-1	TRBJ1-1	CASSVKEAFF	TGCGCCAGCAGTGTAAAGGAGGCTTTCTTT
-	-	TRBV29-1	TRBJ2-3	CSVETAGSTDTQYF	TGCAGCGTTGAAACGGCAGGGAGCACAGATACGCAGTATTTT
-	-	TRBV12-3/TRBV12-4	TRBJ1-2	CASSFLSNYGYTF	TGTGCCAGCAGTTTCTTATCTAACTATGGCTACACCTTC
-	-	TRBV6-5	TRBJ1-1	CASRTGTLNTEAFF	TGTGCCAGCAGAACCGGGACATTGAACACTGAAGCTTTCTTT
-	-	TRBV7-9	TRBJ2-1	CASSGRHRVGKFF	TGTGCCAGCAGCGGGCGACACAGGGTCGGAAAGTTCTTC
-	-	TRBV5-8	TRBJ2-1	CASSSSTIYRNNEQFF	TGTGCCAGCAGCTCTTCTACTATATACAGGAACAATGAGCAGTTCTTC
TRBD2	-	TRBV11-2	TRBJ2-1	CASSPGAGGASSYNEQFF	TGTGCCAGCAGCCCGGGGGCGGGGGGTGCTAGCTCCTACAATGAGCAGTTCTTC
TRBD2	once	TRBV2	TRBJ2-1	CASSRLAGGVYNEQFF	TGTGCCAGCAGTCGGTTAGCGGGGGGAGTTTACAATGAGCAGTTCTTC
-	-	TRBV12-5	TRBJ1-5	CASGLGVYSNQPQHF	TGTGCTAGTGGTTTAGGGGTCTATAGCAATCAGCCCCAGCATTTT
-	-	TRBV4-2	TRBJ1-2	CASRSLYGYTF	TGTGCCAGCAGAAGCCTTTATGGCTACACCTTC
TRBD1	-	TRBV12-3/TRBV12-4	TRBJ1-2	CASSSQGRGYTF	TGTGCCAGCAGTTCACAGGGGCGGGGCTACACCTTC
TRBD2	-	TRBV6-6	TRBJ2-3	CASSSKRGGRTDTQYF	TGTGCCAGCAGTAGCAAGCGGGGGGGCCGGACAGATACGCAGTATTTT
-	-	TRBV24-1	TRBJ1-2	CATSDAGASRGYTF	TGTGCCACCAGTGATGCAGGGGCCTCGAGGGGCTACACCTTC